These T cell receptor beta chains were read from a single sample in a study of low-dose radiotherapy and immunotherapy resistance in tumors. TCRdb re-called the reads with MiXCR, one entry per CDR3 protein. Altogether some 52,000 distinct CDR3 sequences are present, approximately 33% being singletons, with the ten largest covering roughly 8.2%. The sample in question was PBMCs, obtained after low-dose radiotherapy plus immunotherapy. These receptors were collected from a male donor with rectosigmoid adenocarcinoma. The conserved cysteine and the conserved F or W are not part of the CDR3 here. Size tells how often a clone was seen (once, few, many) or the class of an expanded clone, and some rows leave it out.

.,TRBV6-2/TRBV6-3,VSCRQGTEQY
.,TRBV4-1,ASSPFLSSTYEQY
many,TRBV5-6,ASSSVAEYTDTQY
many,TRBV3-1,ASVGQQGIKYEQY
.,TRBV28,ASSVSTGGGPPQH
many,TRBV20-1,SASPGLVNEQY
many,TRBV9,ASSARRDRGRNEQF
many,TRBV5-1,ASSYYSAGGSSYEQY
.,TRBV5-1,ASSLDRVELGNTIY
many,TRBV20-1,IPGPNARGQNYEQY
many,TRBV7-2,ASKRYTTDTQY
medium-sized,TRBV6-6,ASSPGGRGNTIY
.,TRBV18,VSSNGTGSYNEQF
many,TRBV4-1,ASSQGQPGIGRNTEAF
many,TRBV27,ASSLQGLLSYEQY
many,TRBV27,ASSLSGGGLPRESQY
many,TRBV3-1,ASSPDHRGNTEAF
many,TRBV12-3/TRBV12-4,ASSFMAGPTEAF
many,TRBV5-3,ASSLVGGRGELF
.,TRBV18,ASSPPTDTEAF
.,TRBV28,ASSLGGGGLGSPLH
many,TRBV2,ASRFQVYSNQPQH
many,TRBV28,ASGPPDPEVEKLF
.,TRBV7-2,ASSLDGVSTDTQY
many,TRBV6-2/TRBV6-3,ASRPLRGGAYTDTQY
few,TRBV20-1,SASATLLAATDTQY
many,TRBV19,ASSIHQGSGELF
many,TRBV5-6,ASSSGTSGLLGQETQY
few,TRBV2,ASGKSGQGSYEQY
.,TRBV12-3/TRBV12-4,ASSNTGGLSQPQH
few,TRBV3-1,ASHGGLTDGYT
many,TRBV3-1,ASSQEPPSGATSYEQY
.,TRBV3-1,ASSRDYGTQY
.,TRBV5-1,ASSYRIDYGYT
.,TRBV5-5,ASSLAGTGINIQY
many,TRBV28,ASSLRSLADQPQH
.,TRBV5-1,ASSSIGQGSSYEQY
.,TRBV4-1,ASSREVIAAGATDTQY
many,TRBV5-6,ASSKRLAGGQKTQY
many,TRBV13,ASSATGRFANEQF
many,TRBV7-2,ASSRVAGGTNEQY
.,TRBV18,ASSAKPAGNTYEQY
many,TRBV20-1,SARDFGQGAHNQPQH
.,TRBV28,ASSSHGGPNTEAF
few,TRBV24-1,APPAYGYT
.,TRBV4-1,ASSQDWGANQPQH
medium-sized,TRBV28,ASSPPSGQLNTGELF
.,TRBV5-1,ASRADRDSPLH
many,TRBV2,ASSVLAGDPQWDTQY
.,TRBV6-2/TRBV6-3,ASSSLRSFYTEAF
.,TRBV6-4,ASREDSSSYNEQF
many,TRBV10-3,AISEGLTNNEQF